The source of this T cell receptor (beta chain) is a study of shared clonotypes between healthy human individuals. Overall study findings and caveats: Clonotype sharing across donors was expected to vary with sequencing depth.

TCRdb's table, derived via immunoSEQ multiplex PCR, lists solely in-frame clones and lacks some. The table lists 1.5 million to 2.5 million clones, about 95% of them singletons. CDR1 and CDR2 (germline): MGHRA, YSYEKL. V was cut by 0 bases and J by 7 bases, with 10 bases left in between. CDR3 length: 13 residues. Cells designated naive CD8 were CD45RO-negative and were positively selected for CCR7, with terminally differentiated effector memory CD45RA+ cells excluded. Concerning this clone: What it binds is unknown.

The receptor's source is a man between 18 and 29 years old in good health. The chain combines TRBV4-1 with TRBJ2-7, with D possibly being TRBD1 (5 bases). The specimen was naive CD8+ T cells sorted from blood. The CDR3 reads CASSQDFRDEQYF. The CDR3 nucleotides read TGCGCCAGCAGCCAAGATTTCAGGGATGAGCAGTACTTC.